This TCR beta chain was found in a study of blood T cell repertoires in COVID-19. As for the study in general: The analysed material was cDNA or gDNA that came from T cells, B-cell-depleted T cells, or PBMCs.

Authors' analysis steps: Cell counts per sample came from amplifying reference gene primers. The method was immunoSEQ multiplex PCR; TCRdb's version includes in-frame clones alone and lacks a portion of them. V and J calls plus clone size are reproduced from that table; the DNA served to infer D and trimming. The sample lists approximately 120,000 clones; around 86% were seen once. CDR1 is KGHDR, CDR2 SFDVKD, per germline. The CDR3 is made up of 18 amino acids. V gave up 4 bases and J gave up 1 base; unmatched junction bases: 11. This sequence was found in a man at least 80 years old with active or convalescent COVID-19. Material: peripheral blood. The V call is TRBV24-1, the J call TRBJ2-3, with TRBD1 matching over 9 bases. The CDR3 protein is CATSDVLQGAGGTDTQYF. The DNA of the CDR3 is TGTGCCACCAGTGACGTTTTACAGGGGGCAGGCGGCACAGATACGCAGTATTTT.